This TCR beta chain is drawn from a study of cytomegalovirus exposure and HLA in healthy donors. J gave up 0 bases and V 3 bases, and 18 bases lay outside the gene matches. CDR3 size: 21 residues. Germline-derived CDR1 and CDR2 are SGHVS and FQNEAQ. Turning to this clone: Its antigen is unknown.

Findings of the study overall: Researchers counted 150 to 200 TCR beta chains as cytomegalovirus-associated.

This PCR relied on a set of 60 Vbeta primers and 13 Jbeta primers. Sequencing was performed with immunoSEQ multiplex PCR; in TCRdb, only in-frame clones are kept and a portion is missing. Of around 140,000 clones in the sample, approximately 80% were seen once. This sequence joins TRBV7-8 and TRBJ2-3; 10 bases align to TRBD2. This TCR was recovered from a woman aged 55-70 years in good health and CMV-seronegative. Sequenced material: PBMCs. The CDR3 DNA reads TGTGCCAGCAGCTTTAGGGCGACGGGACTAGCGAGTGGGGGGAGCACAGATACGCAGTATTTT. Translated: CASSFRATGLASGGSTDTQYF.